This T cell receptor beta chain was profiled in a study of shared clonotypes between healthy human individuals. Data came from immunoSEQ multiplex PCR; TCRdb stores just in-frame clones and leaves some out. This sample has 740,000 or so clones; roughly 72% occur once, and the top ten carry 1.5% to 2%. The germline V gene encodes CDR1 SGHKS and CDR2 YYEKEE (reference sequence). The CDR3 is 13 residues long. V lost 2 bases to trimming and J lost 2 bases, with 8 bases between them. Participating donors were healthy, HIV-negative adults free of recent acute infections or vaccinations. This clone was counted a few times. Its specificity is unknown. General observations from the study: Larger estimated richness was generally seen in naive subsets than in memory subsets. Sequencing depth was expected to affect clonotype sharing among donors. Generation probabilities of non-shared clonotypes were lower (relative to those shared by all four donors).

V is TRBV5-5 and J is TRBJ2-7; D unresolved. Sequencing was done on a sample of memory CD4+ T cells sorted from blood. Subset defined: CD45RA-negative fraction. The sequence was collected from a woman in her thirties in good health. CDR3 protein: CASSFRLAYEQYF. The CDR3 DNA reads as TGTGCCAGCAGCTTCCGGCTCGCCTACGAGCAGTACTTC. The whole variable domain, filled in from reference TRBV5-5 and TRBJ2-7, reads DAGVTQSPTHLIKTRGQQVTLRCSPISGHKSVSWYQQVLGQGPQFIFQYYEKEERGRGNFPDRFSARQFPNYSSELNVNALLLGDSALYLCASSFRLAYEQYFGPGTRLTVT.